The 13 T cell receptor beta chains listed next were all sequenced from one sample in a study of blood T cell repertoires in COVID-19. Here immunoSEQ multiplex PCR was the method, and the copy in TCRdb shows in-frame clones only, minus some. The top ten clones hold about 26% of a sample with approximately 93,000 clones, roughly 85% of them seen once. Sequencing was carried out using peripheral blood. All receptors come from a man aged 45 to 65 with active or convalescent COVID-19.

The chain recombines TRBV10-2 with TRBJ2-7, with 7 bases identical to TRBD1. Looked up from germline, CDR1 is WSHSY and CDR2 is SAAADI. Trimming at V came to 6 bases and at J to 4 bases, leaving 6 bases not matched to a gene. The CDR3 extends over 13 amino acids. The CDR3 sequence: CASREGTEYEQYF. CDR3 in DNA: TGCGCCAGCAGAGAGGGGACAGAGTACGAGCAGTACTTC.

This clone appeared once. V and J are TRBV2 and TRBJ2-2; 7 nucleotides align to TRBD1. CDR1 and CDR2 from the germline V gene are SNHLY and FYNNEI. CDR3 length: 16 amino acids. The junction had 8 bases not matched to a gene; V was cut back by 3 bases and J by 4 bases. Here the CDR3 DNA reads TGTGCCAGCAGTGAGAACAGGGGCTTTATCACCGGGGAGCTGTTTTTT. Protein: CASSENRGFITGELFF.

The V call is TRBV7-2, the J call TRBJ2-5, with D possibly being TRBD2 (6 bases). This CDR3 comprises 14 residues. Trimming shortened V by 7 bases and J by 0 bases, and 12 bases separated the two germline ends. The germline V gene has CDR1 SGHTA and CDR2 FQGNSA. The CDR3 protein is CASKRAGHQETQYF. The CDR3 DNA is TGTGCCAGCAAAAGAGCGGGTCACCAAGAGACCCAGTACTTC.

The rearrangement joins TRBV30 to TRBJ2-7, with 7 bases fitting TRBD2. V gave up 7 bases and J gave up 3 bases; unmatched junction bases: 12. The CDR3 consists of 14 residues. Germline V gene sequence: CDR1 GTSNPN, CDR2 SVGIG (reference sequence). The CDR3 DNA follows: TGTGCCTTCTCCGGGACTCGGGGGGTCTACGAGCAGTACTTC. Translated: CAFSGTRGVYEQYF.

This clone was detected only a few times. V gene TRBV30 combines with J gene TRBJ2-7, with TRBD2 identical over 8 bases. The germline gives CDR1 GTSNPN, CDR2 SVGIG (reference sequence). J gave up 2 bases and V 1 base, and 13 bases lay outside the gene matches. This CDR3 is built from 17 residues. CDR3 sequence (DNA): TGTGCCTGGAGTGGGTCGACGGGCAGCGGGAGTGCCTACGAGCAGTACTTC. Translated, it gives CAWSGSTGSGSAYEQYF. The entire variable domain, with the rest obtained from reference TRBV30 and TRBJ2-7, is as follows: SQTIHQWPATLVQPVGSPLSLECTVEGTSNPNLYWYRQAAGRGLQLLFYSVGIGQISSEVPQNLSASRPQDRQFILSSKKLLLSDSGFYLCAWSGSTGSGSAYEQYFGPGTRLTVT.

J is TRBJ2-3 and V is TRBV29-1, with 7 bases identical to TRBD2. Germline-derived CDR1 and CDR2 are SQVTM and ANQGSEA. V dropped 6 bases and J dropped 3; count of bases not matched to a gene: 3. The CDR3 contains 12 residues. The CDR3 coding sequence is TGCAGCGTCTGGGAGGGGACAGATACGCAGTATTTT. Translating gives CSVWEGTDTQYF.

At least ten counts were recorded for this clone. J is TRBJ1-2 and V is TRBV6-6, with 9 bases lining up with TRBD1. The ends lost 7 bases at V and 8 bases at J; junction bases unmatched: 8. CDR3 size: 13 residues. Germline CDR1 is MNHNY and CDR2 is SVGAGI (reference sequence). The CDR3 region is CASISGTGNGYTF. The CDR3 DNA is TGTGCCAGCATTAGCGGGACAGGGAACGGCTACACCTTC.

This clone was seen only a few times. The V and J genes are TRBV6-6 and TRBJ2-7, with D possibly matching TRBD1 (6 bases). V shed 6 bases and J shed 0 bases, with 12 bases lying between them. Germline CDR1 reads MNHNY; CDR2 reads SVGAGI (reference sequence). The CDR3 has 14 amino acids. As DNA, the CDR3 is TGTGCCAGCAGGACTAACAGGGACTCCTACGAGCAGTACTTC. This gives the protein CASRTNRDSYEQYF.

The rearrangement uses TRBV15 and TRBJ2-7, with D unclear. Germline V lookup: CDR1 LNHNV, CDR2 YYDKDF (reference sequence). CDR3 length: 16 residues. The V end lost 1 base, the J end lost 2 bases, and 15 bases lay between the germline ends. CDR3 sequence: CATSRAEFGSPYEQYF. CDR3 nucleotide sequence: TGTGCCACCAGCAGAGCCGAATTCGGGTCTCCCTACGAGCAGTACTTC.

J is TRBJ2-7 and V is TRBV7-2; 11 bases are a match to TRBD2. Germline V gene lookup returns CDR1 SGHTA and CDR2 FQGNSA. The CDR3 has 15 amino acids. V was pared by 5 bases and J by 4 bases, with 7 bases of the junction left unmatched. The CDR3 loop is CASSTTGTSGYEQYF. The DNA of the CDR3 is TGTGCCAGCAGCACAACCGGGACTAGCGGATACGAGCAGTACTTC.

At least ten counts were recorded for this clone. V usage is TRBV3-1 (or the pseudogene TRBV3-2) and J usage is TRBJ2-7, with 16 bases aligning to TRBD2. Germline V gene data show CDR1 as LGHDT and CDR2 as YNNKEL (reference sequence). The length of the CDR3 is 19 residues. V lost 4 bases and J lost 4; bases outside the gene matches: 13. CDR3: CASSPRHPGLAGGPYEQYF. The CDR3 region has the DNA TGTGCCAGCAGCCCCAGACATCCGGGACTAGCGGGGGGGCCGTACGAGCAGTACTTC.

This chain joins TRBV2 and TRBJ1-4; D possibly corresponds to TRBD1 (5 bases). CDR3 length equals 12 residues. Trimming removed 6 bases at V and 8 bases at J, with 10 bases between. Germline loops: CDR1 SNHLY, CDR2 FYNNEI. The CDR3 sequence is CASRGQQEKLFF. The CDR3 nucleotides are TGTGCCAGCAGAGGACAACAGGAAAAACTGTTTTTT.

The V and J genes are TRBV19 and TRBJ2-7, with 7 bases matching TRBD1. The germline CDR1 and CDR2 sequences are LNHDA and SQIVND (reference sequence). V gave up 5 bases and J gave up 2 bases; unmatched junction bases: 3. This CDR3 region has 13 residues. The CDR3 nucleotides read TGTGCCAGTAGTGACAGGGCCGCCTACGAGCAGTACTTC. This encodes CASSDRAAYEQYF.